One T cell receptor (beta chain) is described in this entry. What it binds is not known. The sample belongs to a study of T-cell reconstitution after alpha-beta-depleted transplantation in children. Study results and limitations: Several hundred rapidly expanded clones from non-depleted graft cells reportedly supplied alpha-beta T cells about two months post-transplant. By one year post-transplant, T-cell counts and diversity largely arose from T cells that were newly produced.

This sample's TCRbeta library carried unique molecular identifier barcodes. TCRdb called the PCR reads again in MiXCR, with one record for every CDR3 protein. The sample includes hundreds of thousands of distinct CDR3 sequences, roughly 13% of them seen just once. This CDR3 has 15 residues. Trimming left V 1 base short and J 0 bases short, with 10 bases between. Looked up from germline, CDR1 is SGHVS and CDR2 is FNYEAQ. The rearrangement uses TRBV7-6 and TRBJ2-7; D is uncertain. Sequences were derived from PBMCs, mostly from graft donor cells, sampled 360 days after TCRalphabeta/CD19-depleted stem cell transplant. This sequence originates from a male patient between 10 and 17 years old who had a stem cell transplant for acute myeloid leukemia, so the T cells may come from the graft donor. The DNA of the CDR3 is TGTGCCAGCAGCTTAGTACCTCAGAGCTCCTACGAGCAGTACTTC. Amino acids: CASSLVPQSSYEQYF.